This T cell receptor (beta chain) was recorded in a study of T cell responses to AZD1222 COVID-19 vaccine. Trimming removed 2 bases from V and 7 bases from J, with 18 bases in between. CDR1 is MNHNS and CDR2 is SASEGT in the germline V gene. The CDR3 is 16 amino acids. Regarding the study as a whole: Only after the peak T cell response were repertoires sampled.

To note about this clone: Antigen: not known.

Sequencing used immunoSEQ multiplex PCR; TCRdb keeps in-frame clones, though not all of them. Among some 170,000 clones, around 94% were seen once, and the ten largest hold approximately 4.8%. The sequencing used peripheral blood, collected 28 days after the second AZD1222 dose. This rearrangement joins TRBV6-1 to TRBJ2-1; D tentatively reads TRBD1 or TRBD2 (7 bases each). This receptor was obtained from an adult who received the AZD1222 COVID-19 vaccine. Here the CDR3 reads CASSELPGQGGNEQFF. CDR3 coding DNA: TGTGCCAGCAGTGAACTCCCAGGTCAGGGGGGGAATGAGCAGTTCTTC.